This TCR beta chain comes out of a study of blood T cell repertoires in COVID-19. V lost 4 bases and J lost 6; bases outside the gene matches: 10. Germline V CDR1 and CDR2: MNHNS, SASEGT. The CDR3 loop spans 17 amino acids. Assay: immunoSEQ multiplex PCR; the TCRdb copy retains only in-frame clones and omits some. Of more than 35,000 clones listed, roughly 90% are singletons. V gene TRBV6-1 combines with J gene TRBJ2-1, with TRBD2 matching 12 bases. Sequencing used peripheral blood. This TCR was sampled from a human donor in a cohort sampled during active COVID-19. The CDR3: CASSALASGGVRNEQFF. CDR3 bases: TGTGCCAGCAGTGCCCTGGCTAGCGGGGGGGTTCGCAATGAGCAGTTCTTC.